A selection of T cell receptor beta chains follows, all from one sample in a study of T cell responses to AZD1222 COVID-19 vaccine. Clones were read by immunoSEQ multiplex PCR, and TCRdb kept only the in-frame ones, dropping some. The sample consists of around 69,000 clones, around nine tenths of them appearing once. Sequencing was performed on peripheral blood, taken on day 0 of AZD1222 vaccination. These receptor sequences come from an adult in good health. The CDR3 runs from the conserved cysteine through the conserved F or W. The D gene is left open where the match is weak. A clone size is listed for some rows: how often the clone was seen (once, few, many), or a class if it is expanded.

v_gene,d_gene,abundance,j_gene,CDR3aa,CDR3nt
TRBV19,.,once,TRBJ2-2,CASKIQPNTGELFF,TGTGCCAGTAAAATACAGCCGAACACCGGGGAGCTGTTTTTT
TRBV7-6,.,.,TRBJ2-2,CASSRQAGQSGELFF,TGTGCCAGCAGCCGGCAGGCAGGGCAGTCCGGGGAGCTGTTTTTT
TRBV5-1,.,.,TRBJ1-2,CASSLDTINYGYTF,TGCGCCAGCAGCTTGGACACGATTAACTATGGCTACACCTTC
TRBV5-1,TRBD1,once,TRBJ2-1,CASSEGQGAYNEQFF,TGCGCCAGCAGCGAGGGACAGGGGGCCTACAATGAGCAGTTCTTC
TRBV7-9,.,.,TRBJ2-2,CASSLVVGELFF,TGTGCCAGCAGCTTGGTAGTCGGGGAGCTGTTTTTT
TRBV7-8,TRBD2,.,TRBJ2-6,CASSPGRVANVLTF,TGTGCCAGCAGCCCCGGGAGGGTGGCCAACGTCCTGACTTTC
TRBV5-1,.,.,TRBJ2-5,CASTQGASGETQYF,TGCGCCAGCACACAAGGGGCCTCTGGAGAGACCCAGTACTTC
TRBV7-5,.,.,TRBJ1-1,CVRSGKRDQGMTEAFF,TGTGTCAGAAGCGGAAAAAGGGATCAGGGGATGACTGAAGCTTTCTTT
TRBV12-5,.,few,TRBJ1-5,CASVQGTTRNQPQHF,TGTGCTAGTGTCCAAGGGACCACTCGGAATCAGCCCCAGCATTTT
TRBV5-1,TRBD2,.,TRBJ2-2,CASSRPGLGGTGELFF,TGCGCCAGCAGCAGGCCGGGACTAGGGGGCACCGGGGAGCTGTTTTTT
TRBV7-9,TRBD1,.,TRBJ1-5,CASSLGTVGLNQPQHF,TGTGCCAGCAGCCTAGGGACAGTCGGGCTCAATCAGCCCCAGCATTTT
TRBV28,.,.,TRBJ1-5,CATGNQPQHF,TGTGCCACCGGGAATCAGCCCCAGCATTTT
TRBV7-9,.,once,TRBJ1-1,CASSRLKRATYTEAFF,TGTGCCAGCAGCCGCCTAAAGAGGGCGACGTACACTGAAGCTTTCTTT
TRBV24-1,.,.,TRBJ2-5,CATSDKGSMETQYF,TGTGCCACCAGTGATAAGGGGTCGATGGAGACCCAGTACTTC
TRBV11-2,TRBD2,once,TRBJ2-7,CASSLDSGRTSSYEQYF,TGTGCCAGCAGCTTAGATTCCGGAAGGACTAGCTCTTACGAGCAGTACTTC
TRBV6-4,TRBD1,.,TRBJ2-2,CASSDSDRGLPGELFF,TGTGCCAGCAGTGACTCGGACAGGGGGCTCCCCGGGGAGCTGTTTTTT
TRBV5-1,TRBD1,.,TRBJ1-3,CASSLGYRQGTGNTIYF,TGCGCCAGCAGCTTGGGTTATAGACAGGGGACGGGAAACACCATATATTTT
TRBV29-1,.,once,TRBJ2-1,CSVETSSGRGYEQFF,TGCAGCGTTGAAACTTCTAGCGGAAGGGGGTATGAGCAGTTCTTC
TRBV11-2,.,.,TRBJ1-6,CASSSIFRGRRDSPLHF,TGTGCCAGCAGCTCCATATTCCGGGGGCGAAGGGATTCACCCCTCCACTTT
TRBV11-2,.,.,TRBJ1-6,CASRPGGTRVSSYNSPLHF,TGTGCCAGCAGGCCCGGAGGCACCAGAGTTAGCTCCTATAATTCACCCCTCCACTTT
TRBV3-1/TRBV3-2,TRBD1,.,TRBJ2-7,CASSQGIQRQGKRNYEQYF,TGTGCCAGCAGCCAAGGGATTCAGCGACAGGGAAAAAGGAACTACGAGCAGTACTTC
TRBV28,TRBD1,.,TRBJ1-4,CASVGGTGPQVGEKLFF,TGTGCCAGCGTTGGTGGGACAGGCCCCCAAGTGGGTGAAAAACTGTTTTTT
TRBV7-2,TRBD2,.,TRBJ2-5,CASSQGGGGETQYF,TGTGCCAGCAGCCAGGGCGGGGGAGGAGAGACCCAGTACTTC
TRBV30,.,once,TRBJ1-1,CAWLRARNTEAFF,TGTGCCTGGCTACGGGCAAGGAACACTGAAGCTTTCTTT
TRBV28,.,.,TRBJ1-4,CASSRAEKLFF,TGTGCCAGCAGTAGAGCTGAAAAACTGTTTTTT
TRBV7-3,.,once,TRBJ2-4,CASSLQRIGGKNIQYF,TGTGCCAGCAGCTTACAGCGGATCGGTGGCAAAAACATTCAGTACTTC
TRBV2,.,.,TRBJ2-1,CASSLITRNEQFF,TGTGCCAGCAGTTTAATCACTAGGAATGAGCAGTTCTTC
TRBV19,.,.,TRBJ2-3,CASSIGSSGLTDTQYF,TGTGCCAGTAGTATAGGGAGTAGCGGACTCACAGATACGCAGTATTTT
TRBV10-3,TRBD1,.,TRBJ1-4,CAIQGTGDEKLFF,TGTGCCATCCAGGGAACAGGGGATGAAAAACTGTTTTTT
TRBV19,.,.,TRBJ1-1,CASSIDREWDTEAFF,TGTGCCAGTAGTATAGATCGAGAATGGGACACTGAAGCTTTCTTT
TRBV20-1,.,.,TRBJ2-5,CSATQETQYF,TGCAGTGCTACCCAAGAGACCCAGTACTTC
TRBV27,TRBD1,.,TRBJ1-6,CASRPGQRDSPLHF,TGTGCCAGCAGGCCGGGACAGAGGGATTCACCCCTCCACTTT
TRBV28,.,.,TRBJ2-5,CASSLHRQETQYF,TGTGCCAGCAGTTTACACAGGCAAGAGACCCAGTACTTC